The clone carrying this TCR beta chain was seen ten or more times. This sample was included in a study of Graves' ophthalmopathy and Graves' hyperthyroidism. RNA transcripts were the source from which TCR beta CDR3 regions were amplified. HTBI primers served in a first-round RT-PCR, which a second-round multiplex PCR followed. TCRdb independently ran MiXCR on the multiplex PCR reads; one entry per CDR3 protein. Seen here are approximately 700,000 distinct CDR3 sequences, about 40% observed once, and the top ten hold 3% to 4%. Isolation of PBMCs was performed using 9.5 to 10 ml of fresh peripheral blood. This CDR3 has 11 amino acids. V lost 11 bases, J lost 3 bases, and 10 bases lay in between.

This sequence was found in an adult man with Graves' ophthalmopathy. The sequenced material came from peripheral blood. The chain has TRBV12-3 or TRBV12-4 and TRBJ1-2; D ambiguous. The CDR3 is CAAGRDYGYTF. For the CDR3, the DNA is TGTGCCGCGGGCCGAGACTATGGCTACACCTTC.